The present entry profiles one TCR beta chain with its context. The CDR3 runs 14 residues. Between the trimmed V and J ends, which lost 5 bases and 0 bases, there was a span of 8 bases. Germline values: CDR1 MDHEN, CDR2 SYDVKM. The data were obtained in a study of blood T cell repertoires in COVID-19. Only in-frame clones appear in the TCRdb table, and some are missing; sequencing was by immunoSEQ multiplex PCR. The sample has around 200,000 clones; around 78% are singletons. The sample consisted of peripheral blood. J is TRBJ1-5 and V is TRBV28; D is unclear. The receptor was isolated from an elderly woman with active or convalescent COVID-19. In DNA, the CDR3 is TGTGCCAGCAGTCGGGGTTATAGCAATCAGCCCCAGCATTTT. Translated: CASSRGYSNQPQHF.